This T cell receptor beta chain was sequenced in a study of blood T cell repertoires in COVID-19. Study information: The analysed material was cDNA or gDNA that came from T cells, B-cell-depleted T cells, or PBMCs.

The Seattle patients, enrolled during active infection, were followed longitudinally. Authors' data handling: Estimates of nucleated cell counts were drawn from the amplification of reference gene primers. Here immunoSEQ multiplex PCR was the method, and the copy in TCRdb shows in-frame clones only, minus some. V and J calls and clone size are given by that table; D and trimming were obtained from the DNA. The sample gives roughly 160,000 clones, roughly 84% of which show up once; 5.4% is in the top ten. Germline values: CDR1 MNHEY, CDR2 SVGAGI. V was pared by 7 bases and J by 2 bases, with 8 bases of the junction left unmatched. This CDR3 is built from 15 residues.

This chain uses TRBV6-5 with TRBJ2-3, with 8 positions matching TRBD2. The sequencing sample was made of peripheral blood. This clonotype originated in a woman between 50 and 59 years old with COVID-19, enrolled during active disease. CDR3 residues: CASTSQAGDTDTQYF. DNA for the CDR3: TGTGCCAGCACCTCGCAAGCGGGGGACACAGATACGCAGTATTTT.